The clone carrying this TCR beta chain was picked up one time. Germline V gene data show CDR1 as SQVTM and CDR2 as ANQGSEA. With 4 bases removed from V and 2 bases from J, the gap between germline ends came to 9 bases. This CDR3 is 12 amino acids long. This sample stems from a study of T cells after somatic rescue of genetic block. Using immunoSEQ multiplex PCR, the repertoire was profiled, and TCRdb retains in-frame clones only, with some absent. Of around 14,000 clones detected, about 72% appear once; the ten largest clones hold 28%. Sequenced sample: peripheral blood mononuclear cells (PBMCs). V and J are TRBV29-1 and TRBJ2-7, with D possibly matching TRBD1 (5 bases). The sequence derives from a man between 18 and 29 years old. The chain's CDR3 is CSVVTGPYEQYF. CDR3 sequence (DNA): TGCAGCGTTGTTACAGGACCCTACGAGCAGTACTTC.